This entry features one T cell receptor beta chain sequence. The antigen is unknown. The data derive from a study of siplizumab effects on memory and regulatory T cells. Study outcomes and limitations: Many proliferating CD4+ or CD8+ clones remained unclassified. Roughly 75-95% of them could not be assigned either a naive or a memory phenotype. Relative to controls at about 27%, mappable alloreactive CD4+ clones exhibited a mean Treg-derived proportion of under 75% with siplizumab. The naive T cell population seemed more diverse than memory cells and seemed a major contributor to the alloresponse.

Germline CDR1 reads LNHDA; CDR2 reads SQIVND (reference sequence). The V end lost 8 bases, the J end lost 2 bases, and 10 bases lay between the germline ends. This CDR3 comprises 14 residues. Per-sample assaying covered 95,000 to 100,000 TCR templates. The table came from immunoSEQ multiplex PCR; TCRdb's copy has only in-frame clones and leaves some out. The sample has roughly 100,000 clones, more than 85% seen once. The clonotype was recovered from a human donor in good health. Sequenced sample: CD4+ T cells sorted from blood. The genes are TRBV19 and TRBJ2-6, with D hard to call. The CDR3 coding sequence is TGTGCCAGTGGGCCCTTCCCTGGGGCCAACGTCCTGACTTTC. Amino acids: CASGPFPGANVLTF.